One and the same sample provided the 22 T cell receptor beta chains below, sequenced in a study of CD8 T cells in Susac syndrome. A quantity of about 0.5 to 1 ug RNA underwent reverse transcription using random hexamers. TCRdb reanalysed the immunoSEQ multiplex PCR reads using MiXCR and keeps one entry per CDR3 protein. The data show about 130,000 distinct CDR3 sequences, with more than 90% seen just once and around 0.12% held by the top ten. The material sequenced was CD4+ T cells from PBMCs. These receptors came from a human donor in good health.

The chain couples TRBV5-4 to TRBJ2-5, with D possibly being TRBD1 (6 bases). The CDR3 is 14 amino acids. CDR1 and CDR2 from the germline V gene are SGHNT and YYREEE (reference sequence). V shed 0 bases and J shed 3 bases, with 9 bases lying between them. The CDR3 DNA reads TGTGCCAGCAGCTTGGTTGGGACAAAAGAGACCCAGTACTTC. It encodes CASSLVGTKETQYF.

The chain joins TRBV5-8 to TRBJ2-2; TRBD1 agrees at 7 bases. Germline V lookup: CDR1 SGHTS, CDR2 YDEGEE. This CDR3 spans 15 amino acids. V trimming: 2 bases; J trimming: 0 bases; junction bases outside the gene matches: 1. CDR3 sequence reads: CASSFGQANTGELFF. The CDR3 DNA follows: TGTGCCAGCAGCTTCGGACAGGCGAACACCGGGGAGCTGTTTTTT. The full variable domain, completed using reference TRBV5-8 and TRBJ2-2, is EAGVTQSPTHLIKTRGQQATLRCSPISGHTSVYWYQQALGLGLQFLLWYDEGEERNRGNFPPRFSGRQFPNYSSELNVNALELEDSALYLCASSFGQANTGELFFGEGSRLTVL.

The rearrangement uses TRBV29-1 and TRBJ1-4; no clear D gene. V was cut by 4 bases and J by 5 bases, with 11 bases left in between. Per the germline V gene, CDR1 is SQVTM and CDR2 is ANQGSEA. The CDR3 sequence is 13 residues long. CDR3 region: CSVGAEPNEKLFF. The CDR3, as DNA: TGCAGCGTTGGGGCAGAGCCCAATGAAAAACTGTTTTTT.

This clonotype was seen only once. The rearrangement uses TRBV3-1 and TRBJ2-2; D perhaps matches TRBD1 (6 bases). Trimming took 4 bases from V and 2 from J, leaving 11 bases between them. CDR1 is LGHDT, CDR2 YNNKEL, per germline (reference sequence). CDR3 length: 15 residues. CDR3 DNA: TGTGCCAGCAGCCTCGAAGGGACAAACACCGGGGAGCTGTTTTTT. Its protein is CASSLEGTNTGELFF.

This sequence joins TRBV28 and TRBJ1-2; 7 nucleotides agree with TRBD1. Losses at the gene ends were 5 bases for V and 3 bases for J; bases not matched to a gene: 9. This CDR3 region has 15 residues. CDR1 and CDR2 (germline): MDHEN, SYDVKM. CDR3 DNA: TGTGCCAGCAGTGGTCCAGGGGGAAAATACTATGGCTACACCTTC. This codes for CASSGPGGKYYGYTF.

The chain links TRBV28 to TRBJ2-7; D possibly corresponds to TRBD1 (6 bases). Germline V CDR1 and CDR2: MDHEN, SYDVKM. V lost 3 bases to trimming and J lost 1 base, with 10 bases between them. The CDR3 loop spans 14 amino acids. The CDR3 nucleotides read TGTGCCAGCAGTTTGAGAGGGGGATCCTACGAGCAGTACTTC. Encoded protein: CASSLRGGSYEQYF.

The CDR3 spells CASSLSGEAFF. The CDR3 bases are TGCGCCAGCAGCTTGTCCGGTGAAGCTTTCTTT. The chain combines TRBV5-1 with TRBJ1-1, with D hard to call. V lost 1 base to trimming and J lost 7 bases, with 5 bases between them. This CDR3 has 11 amino acids. Per germline, CDR1 SGHRS and CDR2 YFSETQ.

The gene calls are TRBV12-3 or TRBV12-4 and TRBJ2-5; D unresolved. Trimming took off 2 bases at V and 5 bases at J, with 18 bases between the two ends. This CDR3 has 16 residues. CDR3 DNA sequence: TGTGCCAGCAGTTTACCCCCCTCCAGAGGTGTTGAGACCCAGTACTTC. This codes for CASSLPPSRGVETQYF.

The chain is built from TRBV5-6 and TRBJ2-7; no reliable D call. The CDR3 runs 12 residues. V lost 5 bases and J 2 bases, leaving 8 bases between the germline ends. Germline V gives CDR1 SGHDT, CDR2 YYEEEE. The CDR3 coding sequence is TGTGCCAGCAGTCAGCTGGCCTACGAGCAGTACTTC. Translated, it gives CASSQLAYEQYF.

This chain joins TRBV28 and TRBJ2-4; no definite D call. The CDR3 contains 16 residues. With 5 bases removed from V and 0 bases from J, the gap between germline ends came to 14 bases. From germline, CDR1 is MDHEN and CDR2 SYDVKM. The DNA for the CDR3 is TGTGCCAGCAGTCCTAACAATTGGGAAGCCAAAAACATTCAGTACTTC. Translating gives CASSPNNWEAKNIQYF.

The gene calls are TRBV12-3 or TRBV12-4 and TRBJ1-5, with D uncertain. This CDR3 has 14 amino acids. The V gene lost 1 base and the J gene lost 6 bases, with 10 bases spanning the gap. The CDR3: CASSLGVIAQPQHF. The CDR3, as DNA: TGTGCCAGCAGTTTAGGGGTTATTGCTCAGCCCCAGCATTTT.

This sequence joins TRBV2 and TRBJ2-6; D uncertain. CDR1 is SNHLY, CDR2 FYNNEI, per germline. The CDR3 has 16 amino acids. V lost 3 bases, J lost 0 bases, and 9 bases lay in between. The DNA for the CDR3 is TGTGCCAGCAGTGAGGTACGGAACTCTGGGGCCAACGTCCTGACTTTC. This gives the protein CASSEVRNSGANVLTF.

The sample holds one count of this clonotype. Here the CDR3 reads CASSESEWQYF. CDR3 DNA: TGTGCCAGTAGTGAGTCTGAATGGCAGTACTTC. The genes are TRBV19 and TRBJ2-7; D uncertain. The V gene lost 5 bases and the J gene lost 9 bases, with 11 bases spanning the gap. Germline loops: CDR1 LNHDA, CDR2 SQIVND (reference sequence). This CDR3 is 11 amino acids long.

This chain uses TRBV5-8 with TRBJ1-5; D remains ambiguous. Germline lookup yields CDR1 SGHTS and CDR2 YDEGEE. V was pared by 4 bases and J by 9 bases, with 11 bases between. The CDR3 extends over 12 amino acids. CDR3: CASSRDIGPQHF. The DNA of the CDR3 is TGTGCCAGCAGCCGCGATATAGGGCCCCAGCATTTT.

The rearrangement joins TRBV20-1 to TRBJ1-2, with D uncertain. Trimming cost V 6 bases and J 5 bases, with 22 bases left between them. Germline CDR1 and CDR2: DFQATT and SNEGSKA (reference sequence). The CDR3 is made up of 15 amino acids. CDR3 in DNA: TGCAGTGCCTTGGACCCTCGACATCCTCGGTATGGCTACACCTTC. Its protein product is CSALDPRHPRYGYTF.

The rearrangement joins TRBV3-1 to TRBJ1-1; no firm D call. CDR1 and CDR2 (germline): LGHDT, YNNKEL (reference sequence). V was shortened by 3 bases and J by 11 bases, with 10 bases between the two germline ends. The CDR3 totals 11 residues. CDR3 amino acids: CASSQGRAAFF. Written as DNA, the CDR3 is TGTGCCAGCAGCCAGGGGAGGGCGGCTTTCTTT.

The chain recombines TRBV29-1 with TRBJ2-7; 7 bases match TRBD2. V shed 5 bases, J shed 9 bases, and the junction held 10 bases outside the gene matches. The CDR3 runs to 12 residues. Germline CDR1 and CDR2: SQVTM and ANQGSEA. Written as DNA, the CDR3 is TGCAGCGTTATCGGGGAGGGCCTAGGGCAGTACTTC. It translates to CSVIGEGLGQYF.

V and J are TRBV18 and TRBJ2-7; D ambiguous. Trimming took off 3 bases at V and 0 bases at J, with 6 bases between the two ends. CDR3 size: 13 residues. Germline lookup yields CDR1 KGHSH and CDR2 LQKENI. CDR3 loop: CASSPQDSYEQYF. In nucleotides, the CDR3 is TGTGCCAGCTCACCCCAGGACTCCTACGAGCAGTACTTC.

The CDR3: CASREGGDTQYF. CDR3 nucleotide sequence: TGTGCCAGCAGGGAGGGTGGAGATACGCAGTATTTT. The J gene is TRBJ2-3, the V gene TRBV7-9, with D possibly being TRBD2 (6 bases). The CDR3 extends over 12 amino acids. The V gene's germline CDR1 is SEHNR and CDR2 FQNEAQ (reference sequence). The V gene lost 6 bases and the J gene lost 5 bases, with 9 bases spanning the gap.

The gene calls are TRBV6-6 and TRBJ2-1, with no clear D. The CDR3 totals 14 residues. V was trimmed by 7 bases and J by 6 bases, leaving 16 bases between them. Per germline, CDR1 MNHNY and CDR2 SVGAGI (reference sequence). The CDR3 sequence is CASTPHANSNEQFF. The DNA of the CDR3 is TGTGCCAGCACGCCTCACGCGAATTCCAATGAGCAGTTCTTC.

The CDR3, as DNA: TGTGCCACCAGCAGAGGGCTTGACTACGAGCAGTACTTC. This translates into CATSRGLDYEQYF. This chain connects TRBV15 to TRBJ2-7; no reliable D call. V lost 1 base and J 3 bases, leaving 7 bases between the germline ends. The CDR3 spans 13 residues. CDR1 LNHNV and CDR2 YYDKDF come from the germline V gene (reference sequence).

V usage is TRBV5-1 and J usage is TRBJ2-3; D unclear. The CDR3 spans 15 residues. The V and J ends lost 0 bases and 0 bases respectively, with 8 bases between them. Germline values: CDR1 SGHRS, CDR2 YFSETQ. The CDR3: CASSLDFTSTDTQYF. The CDR3 DNA reads TGCGCCAGCAGCTTGGATTTTACTAGCACAGATACGCAGTATTTT.